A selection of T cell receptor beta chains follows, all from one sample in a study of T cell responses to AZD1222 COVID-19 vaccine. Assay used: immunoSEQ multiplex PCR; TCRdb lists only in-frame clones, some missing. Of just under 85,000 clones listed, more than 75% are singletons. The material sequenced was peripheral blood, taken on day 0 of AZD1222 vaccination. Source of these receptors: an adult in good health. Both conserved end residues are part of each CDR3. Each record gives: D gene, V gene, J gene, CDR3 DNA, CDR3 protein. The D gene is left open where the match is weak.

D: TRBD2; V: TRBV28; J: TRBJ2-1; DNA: TGTGCCAGCAGTTTATCCGGGACTAGCGGGAGTCGGGAGCAGTTCTTC; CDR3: CASSLSGTSGSREQFF
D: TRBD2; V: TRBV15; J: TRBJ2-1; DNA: TGTGCCACCAGCAGAGTCCTAGCGGGGGGGCCAAGTTACAATGAGCAGTTCTTC; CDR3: CATSRVLAGGPSYNEQFF
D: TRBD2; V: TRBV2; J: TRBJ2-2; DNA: TGTGCCAGCAAGGCGGGAGTGGCGGCCGGGGAGCTGTTTTTT; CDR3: CASKAGVAAGELFF
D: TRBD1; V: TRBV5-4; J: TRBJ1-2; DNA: TGTGCCAGCAGTAAGGACAGGAACTATGGCTACACCTTC; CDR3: CASSKDRNYGYTF
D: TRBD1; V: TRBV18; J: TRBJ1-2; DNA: TGTGCCAGCTCGCCGACAGGGAGCGATGGCTACACCTTC; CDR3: CASSPTGSDGYTF
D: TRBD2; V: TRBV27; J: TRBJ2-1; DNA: TGTGCCAGCAGTCCGGACCCGGGAGGGGCAAATGAGCAGTTCTTC; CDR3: CASSPDPGGANEQFF
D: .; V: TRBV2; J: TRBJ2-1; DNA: TGTGCCAGCAGTGATAATGCTTTCAATGAGCAGTTCTTC; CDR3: CASSDNAFNEQFF
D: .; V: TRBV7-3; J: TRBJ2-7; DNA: TGTGCCAGCAGCCCCCGGGGGGCTGACCTTTACGAGCAGTACTTC; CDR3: CASSPRGADLYEQYF
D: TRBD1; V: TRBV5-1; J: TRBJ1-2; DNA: TGCGCCAGCAGCTTGGGACAGGGTGGCTATGGCTACACCTTC; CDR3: CASSLGQGGYGYTF
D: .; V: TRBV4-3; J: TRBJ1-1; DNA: TGCGCCAGCAGCCAAGATCCACGGGGAATGAACACTGAAGCTTTCTTT; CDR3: CASSQDPRGMNTEAFF
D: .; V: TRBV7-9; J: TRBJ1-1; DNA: TGTGCCAGCAGCTTAGACAACACTGAAGCTTTCTTT; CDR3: CASSLDNTEAFF
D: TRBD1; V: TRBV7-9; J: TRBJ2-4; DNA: TGTGCCAGCAGCTCGACAGGGGGCGAAAACATTCAGTACTTC; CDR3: CASSSTGGENIQYF